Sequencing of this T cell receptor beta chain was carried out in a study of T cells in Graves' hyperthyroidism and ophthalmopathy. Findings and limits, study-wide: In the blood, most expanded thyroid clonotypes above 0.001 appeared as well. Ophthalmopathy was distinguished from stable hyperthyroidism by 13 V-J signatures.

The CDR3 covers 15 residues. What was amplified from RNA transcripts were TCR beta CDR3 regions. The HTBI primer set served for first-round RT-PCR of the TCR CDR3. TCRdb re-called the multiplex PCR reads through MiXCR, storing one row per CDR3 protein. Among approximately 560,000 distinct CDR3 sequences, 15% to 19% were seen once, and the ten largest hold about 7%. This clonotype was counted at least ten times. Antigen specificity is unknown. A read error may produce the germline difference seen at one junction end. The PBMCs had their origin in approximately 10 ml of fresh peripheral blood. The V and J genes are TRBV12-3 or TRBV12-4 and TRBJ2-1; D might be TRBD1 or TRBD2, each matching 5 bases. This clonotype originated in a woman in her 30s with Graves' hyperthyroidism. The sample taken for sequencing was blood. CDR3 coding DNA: TGTGCCAGCAGTCTAGCCTTCCTTGAGGGGAATGAGCAGTTCTTC. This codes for CASSLAFLEGNEQFF.